This TCR beta chain originates from a study of blood T cell repertoires in COVID-19. The wider study: Whether acute or convalescent, the COVID-19 samples came from the United States, Italy and Spain. From T cells, B-cell-depleted T cells, or PBMCs came the material, which was cDNA or gDNA.

Generated by immunoSEQ multiplex PCR, the TCRdb table keeps only in-frame clones and is missing some. Here the sample spans about 160,000 clones, less than 90% being singletons. Trimming pared 5 bases from V and 0 bases from J, leaving 13 bases between. Germline V gene sequence: CDR1 MNHEY, CDR2 SMNVEV (reference sequence). CDR3 length: 15 residues. This clone was seen more than once but under ten times. The sequence was obtained from a woman in her fifties or sixties who had recovered from COVID-19. Sample: PBMCs or T cells enriched from blood (not recorded which). The genes are TRBV27 and TRBJ1-2; tentative D call: TRBD1 (5 bases). CDR3 in amino acids: CASSSRGEANYGYTF. The CDR3 DNA reads TGTGCCAGCAGTAGCCGGGGGGAGGCTAACTATGGCTACACCTTC.